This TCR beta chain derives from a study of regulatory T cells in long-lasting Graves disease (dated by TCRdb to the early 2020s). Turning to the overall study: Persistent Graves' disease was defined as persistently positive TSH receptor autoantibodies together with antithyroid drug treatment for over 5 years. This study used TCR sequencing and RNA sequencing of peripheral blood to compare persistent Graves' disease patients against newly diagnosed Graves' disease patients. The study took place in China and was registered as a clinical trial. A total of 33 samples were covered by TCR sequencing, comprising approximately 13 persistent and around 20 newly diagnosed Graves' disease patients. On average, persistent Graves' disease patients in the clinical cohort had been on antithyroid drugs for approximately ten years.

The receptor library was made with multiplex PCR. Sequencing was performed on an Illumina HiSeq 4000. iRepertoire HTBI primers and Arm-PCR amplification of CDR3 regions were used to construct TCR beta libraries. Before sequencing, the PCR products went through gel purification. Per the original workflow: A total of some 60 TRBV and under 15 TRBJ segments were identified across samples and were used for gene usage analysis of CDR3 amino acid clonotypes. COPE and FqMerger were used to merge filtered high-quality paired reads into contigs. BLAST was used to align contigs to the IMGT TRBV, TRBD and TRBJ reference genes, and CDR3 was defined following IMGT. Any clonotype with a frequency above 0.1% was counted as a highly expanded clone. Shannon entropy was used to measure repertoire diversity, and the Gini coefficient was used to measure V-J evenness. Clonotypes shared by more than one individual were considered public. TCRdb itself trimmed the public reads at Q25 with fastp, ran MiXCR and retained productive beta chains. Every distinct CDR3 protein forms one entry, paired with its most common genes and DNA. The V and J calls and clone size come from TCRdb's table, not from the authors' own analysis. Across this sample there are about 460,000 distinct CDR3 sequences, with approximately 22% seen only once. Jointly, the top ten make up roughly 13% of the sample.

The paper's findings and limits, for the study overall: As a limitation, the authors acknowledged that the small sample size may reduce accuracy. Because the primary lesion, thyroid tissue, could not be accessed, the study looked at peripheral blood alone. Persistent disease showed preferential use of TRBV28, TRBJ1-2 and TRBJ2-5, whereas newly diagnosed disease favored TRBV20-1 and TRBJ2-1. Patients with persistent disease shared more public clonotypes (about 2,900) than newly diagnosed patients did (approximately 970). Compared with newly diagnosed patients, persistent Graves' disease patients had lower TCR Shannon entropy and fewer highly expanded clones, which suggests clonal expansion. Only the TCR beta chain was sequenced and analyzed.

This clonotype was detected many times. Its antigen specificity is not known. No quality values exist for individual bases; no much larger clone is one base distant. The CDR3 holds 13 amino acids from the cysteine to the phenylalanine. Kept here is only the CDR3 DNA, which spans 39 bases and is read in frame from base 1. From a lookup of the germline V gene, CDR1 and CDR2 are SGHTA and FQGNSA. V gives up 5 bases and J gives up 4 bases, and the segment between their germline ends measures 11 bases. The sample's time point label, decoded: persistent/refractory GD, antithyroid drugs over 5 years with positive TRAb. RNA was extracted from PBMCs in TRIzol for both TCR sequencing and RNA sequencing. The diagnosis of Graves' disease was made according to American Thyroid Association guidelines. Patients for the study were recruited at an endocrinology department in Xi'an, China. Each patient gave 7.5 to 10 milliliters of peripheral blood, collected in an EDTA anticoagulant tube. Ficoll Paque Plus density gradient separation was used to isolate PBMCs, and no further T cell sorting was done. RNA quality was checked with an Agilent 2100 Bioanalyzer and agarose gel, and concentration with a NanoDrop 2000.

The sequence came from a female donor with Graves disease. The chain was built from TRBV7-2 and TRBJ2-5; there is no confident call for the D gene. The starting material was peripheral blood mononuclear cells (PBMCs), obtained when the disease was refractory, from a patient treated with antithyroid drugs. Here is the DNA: TGTGCCAGCAGCACAAGATGGGGAGAGACCCAGTACTTC. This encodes CASSTRWGETQYF.